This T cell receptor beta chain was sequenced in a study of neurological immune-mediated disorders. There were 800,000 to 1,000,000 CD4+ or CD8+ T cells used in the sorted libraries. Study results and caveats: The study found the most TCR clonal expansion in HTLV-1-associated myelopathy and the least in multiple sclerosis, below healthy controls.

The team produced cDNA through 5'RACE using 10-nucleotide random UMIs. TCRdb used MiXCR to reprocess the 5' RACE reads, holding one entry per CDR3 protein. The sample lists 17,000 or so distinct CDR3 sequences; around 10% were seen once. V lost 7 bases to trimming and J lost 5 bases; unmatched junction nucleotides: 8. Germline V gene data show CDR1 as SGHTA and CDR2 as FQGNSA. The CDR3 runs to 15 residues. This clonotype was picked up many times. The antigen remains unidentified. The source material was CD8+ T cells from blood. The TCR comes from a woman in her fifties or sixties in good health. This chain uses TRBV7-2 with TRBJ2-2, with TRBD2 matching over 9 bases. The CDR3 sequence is CASTWAGGSTGELFF. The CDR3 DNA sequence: TGTGCCAGCACGTGGGCGGGAGGGTCGACCGGGGAGCTGTTTTTT.